A single sample gave rise to the 7 T cell receptor beta chains below, sequenced in a study of blood T cell repertoires in COVID-19. The method was immunoSEQ multiplex PCR; TCRdb's version includes in-frame clones alone and lacks a portion of them. The data show a few hundred thousand clones, 75% to 90% seen once. Specimen: peripheral blood. The receptors originated from a woman between 18 and 30 years old with acute or convalescent COVID-19.

The CDR3 spells CATSDLKRQGMSYEQYF. CDR3 nucleotide sequence: TGTGCCACCAGTGATTTGAAGCGACAGGGGATGTCCTACGAGCAGTACTTC. V and J are TRBV24-1 and TRBJ2-7, with 8 nucleotides matching TRBD1. The CDR3 consists of 17 residues. CDR1 and CDR2 from the germline V gene are KGHDR and SFDVKD. The V gene end was trimmed by 0 bases and the J gene end by 1 base; junction bases not matched to a gene: 7.

This clone was counted a single time. Written as DNA, the CDR3 is TGTGCCAGCAGTTACTCGGGGGACAGGGACACTGAAGCTTTCTTT. Its protein product is CASSYSGDRDTEAFF. The chain recombines TRBV6-6 with TRBJ1-1, with 9 bases identical to TRBD1. Germline V gene lookup returns CDR1 MNHNY and CDR2 SVGAGI (reference sequence). The CDR3 runs to 15 residues. Trimming cost V 0 bases and J 3 bases; bases outside gene matches: 2.

The chain joins TRBV9 to TRBJ2-7; 10 bases fit TRBD2. The V gene end was trimmed by 4 bases and the J gene end by 2 bases; junction bases not matched to a gene: 6. This CDR3 has 15 residues. The V gene's germline CDR1 is SGDLS and CDR2 YYNGEE. Written as DNA, the CDR3 is TGTGCCAGCAGCAACGACGGGACTAGCGCCTACGAGCAGTACTTC. It codes for CASSNDGTSAYEQYF. Looking up the rest from reference TRBV9 and TRBJ2-7 gives the full variable domain: DSGVTQTPKHLITATGQRVTLRCSPRSGDLSVYWYQQSLDQGLQFLIQYYNGEERAKGNILERFSAQQFPDLHSELNLSSLELGDSALYFCASSNDGTSAYEQYFGPGTRLTVT.

The V gene is TRBV30, the J gene TRBJ2-2; D may be TRBD2 (5 bases). CDR1 GTSNPN and CDR2 SVGIG come from the germline V gene (reference sequence). The V gene lost 3 bases and the J gene lost 5 bases, with 10 bases spanning the gap. There are 13 residues in the CDR3. This CDR3 is CAWSRTHTGELFF. As DNA, the CDR3 is TGTGCCTGGAGCAGGACTCATACCGGGGAGCTGTTTTTT.

The genes are TRBV11-1 and TRBJ1-3, with D possibly TRBD1 on 5 matching bases. This CDR3 comprises 13 residues. V shed 3 bases and J shed 4 bases, with 7 bases lying between them. Germline CDR1 reads SGHAT; CDR2 reads FQDESV (reference sequence). CDR3 protein: CASSLTDGNTIYF. The CDR3 DNA follows: TGTGCCAGCAGCTTGACAGACGGAAACACCATATATTTT.

V usage is TRBV5-1 and J usage is TRBJ2-3; 7 bases fit TRBD1. The CDR3 is 16 amino acids. Germline V gene sequence: CDR1 SGHRS, CDR2 YFSETQ. With 4 bases clipped from V and 2 bases from J, the junction kept 10 bases outside the gene matches. The CDR3: CASSPEQGPLTDTQYF. The CDR3 DNA follows: TGCGCCAGCAGCCCAGAACAGGGGCCCCTCACAGATACGCAGTATTTT.

The chain employs TRBV5-1 and TRBJ2-7, with 9 bases identical to TRBD1. The V gene end was trimmed by 2 bases and the J gene end by 3 bases; junction bases not matched to a gene: 6. Germline V gene sequence: CDR1 SGHRS, CDR2 YFSETQ. This CDR3 spans 15 amino acids. In DNA, the CDR3 is TGCGCCAGCAGCTTAACAGGGGGCGCTCTCTACGAGCAGTACTTC. This encodes CASSLTGGALYEQYF.